A selection of T cell receptor beta chains follows, all from one sample in a study of blood T cell repertoires in COVID-19. Assay: immunoSEQ multiplex PCR; the TCRdb copy retains only in-frame clones and omits some. The data show about 230,000 clones, 85% seen once. The sequenced material came from peripheral blood. These receptors were taken from a man aged 40-49 years with acute or convalescent COVID-19. Each CDR3 is given with its conserved first and last residue.

J gene,V gene,CDR3 length,CDR3 protein
TRBJ1-2,TRBV6-1,17,CASSAKELGDRSNGYTF
TRBJ1-2,TRBV6-1,12,CASSEQGYGYTF
TRBJ1-5,TRBV2,15,CASSAQGKGNQPQHF
TRBJ1-4,TRBV4-3,14,CASSQSRVAEKLFF
TRBJ2-5,TRBV12-5,18,CASGLALEGARGQETQYF
TRBJ1-2,TRBV5-1,13,CASSLGEGRDYTF
TRBJ2-3,TRBV5-4,16,CASSLNQRGVTDTQYF
TRBJ1-1,TRBV30,11,CASIEPGEAFF
TRBJ2-1,TRBV12-3/TRBV12-4,13,CASRGRDTNEQFF
TRBJ2-1,TRBV9,14,CASSVGAGYNEQFF
TRBJ2-3,TRBV7-3,21,CASSLRGPGQGALTATDTQYF
TRBJ1-1,TRBV6-5,14,CASSSTGTTTEAFF
TRBJ2-2,TRBV10-3,14,CAMTDRANTGELFF
TRBJ1-2,TRBV19,16,CASSTTQGLANYGYTF
TRBJ1-4,TRBV9,15,CASSVGGSGNEKLFF
TRBJ1-1,TRBV29-1,10,CSGGDTEAFF
TRBJ2-5,TRBV5-1,15,CASSSSLGQSETQYF